This TCR beta chain originates from a study of shared clonotypes between healthy human individuals. Study in general: Per-donor plates numbered three CD4 naive, three CD4 memory, two CD8 naive and one CD8 memory.

Donors comprised healthy HIV-negative adults lacking recent acute infections or vaccinations. CD4+ cells were split into CD45RA+ naive and CD45RA-negative memory subsets. Regarding the study as a whole: An expected dependence of interdonor clonotype sharing on sequencing depth was noted.

TCRdb's table, derived via immunoSEQ multiplex PCR, lists solely in-frame clones and lacks some. The data show some 2,500,000 clones, just under 95% seen once. The CDR3 length is 17 residues. Trimming took 0 bases from V and 4 from J; bases not matched to a gene: 10. In germline, CDR1 is SGHRS, CDR2 YFSETQ. Remarks on this clone: Its target is unknown.

V usage is TRBV5-1 and J usage is TRBJ2-3; 8 nucleotides line up with TRBD1. The origin of this receptor is a man younger than 35 in good health. Some clones in this sample may be carry-over from other donors' samples. Sample: naive CD4+ T cells from PBMCs. Subset in this sample: CD45RA+ positively selected. CDR3: CASSLAPLGQGPDTQYF. CDR3 sequence (DNA): TGCGCCAGCAGCTTGGCTCCTCTAGGACAGGGACCAGATACGCAGTATTTT.